This T cell receptor (beta chain) was sequenced in a study of Ad26.COV2.S vaccination and SARS-CoV-2 variants. Findings and caveats of the study: Measurements of TCR breadth and depth may have given underestimates of the total T cell responses.

The ends lost 4 bases at V and 0 bases at J; junction bases unmatched: 8. There are 16 residues in the CDR3. Germline V gene lookup returns CDR1 KGHDR and CDR2 SFDVKD. Regarding treatment: roughly 20 received Ad26.COV2.S at low or high dose, single or two shots; 5 received placebo; per-sample allocation not given. Samples came from day 63 after the first vaccine or placebo injection. Concerning this clone: Its antigen is not known.

Some clones are missing from TCRdb's copy, which holds only in-frame ones; the method was immunoSEQ multiplex PCR. The sample has approximately 350,000 clones, about 80% seen once; the top ten hold 7.4%. This chain joins TRBV24-1 and TRBJ2-7; 7 positions match TRBD1. The material was peripheral blood, obtained in a trial of Ad26.COV2.S vaccine versus placebo. The receptor was derived from a person aged 18-65 years who received the Ad26.COV2.S COVID-19 vaccine or a placebo. The CDR3: CATSDPGQDSSYEQYF. The CDR3 DNA reads as TGTGCCACCAGTGACCCCGGACAGGACAGCTCCTACGAGCAGTACTTC.